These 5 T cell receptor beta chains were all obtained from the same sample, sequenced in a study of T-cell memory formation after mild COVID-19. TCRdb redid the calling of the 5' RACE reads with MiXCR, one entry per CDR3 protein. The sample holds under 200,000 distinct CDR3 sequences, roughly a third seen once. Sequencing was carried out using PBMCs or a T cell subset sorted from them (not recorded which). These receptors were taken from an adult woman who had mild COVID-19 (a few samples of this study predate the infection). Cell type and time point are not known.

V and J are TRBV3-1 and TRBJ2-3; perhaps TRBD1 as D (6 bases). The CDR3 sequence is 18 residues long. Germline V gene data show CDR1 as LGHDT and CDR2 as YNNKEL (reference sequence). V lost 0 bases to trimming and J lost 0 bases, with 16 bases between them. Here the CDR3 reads CASSQEPGGVTSTDTQYF. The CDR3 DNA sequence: TGTGCCAGCAGCCAAGAGCCTGGGGGCGTAACTAGCACAGATACGCAGTATTTT.

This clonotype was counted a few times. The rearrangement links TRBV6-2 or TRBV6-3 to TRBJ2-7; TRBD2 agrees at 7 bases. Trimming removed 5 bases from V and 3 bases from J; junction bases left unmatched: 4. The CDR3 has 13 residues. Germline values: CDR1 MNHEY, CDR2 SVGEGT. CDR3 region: CASSPGLVYEQYF. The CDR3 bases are TGTGCCAGCAGTCCTGGACTAGTCTACGAGCAGTACTTC.

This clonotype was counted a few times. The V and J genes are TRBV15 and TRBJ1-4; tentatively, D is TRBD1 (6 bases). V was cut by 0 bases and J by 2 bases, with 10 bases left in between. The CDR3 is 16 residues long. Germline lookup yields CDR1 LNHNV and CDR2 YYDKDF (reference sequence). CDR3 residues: CATSRDRGGTNEKLFF. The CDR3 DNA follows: TGTGCCACCAGCAGAGACAGGGGTGGGACTAATGAAAAACTGTTTTTT.

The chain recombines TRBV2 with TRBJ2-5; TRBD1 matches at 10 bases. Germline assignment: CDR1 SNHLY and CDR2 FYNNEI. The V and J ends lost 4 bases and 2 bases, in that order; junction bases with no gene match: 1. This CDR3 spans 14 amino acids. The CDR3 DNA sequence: TGTGCCAGCAGTGCGGACAGGGGGCAAGAGACCCAGTACTTC. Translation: CASSADRGQETQYF.

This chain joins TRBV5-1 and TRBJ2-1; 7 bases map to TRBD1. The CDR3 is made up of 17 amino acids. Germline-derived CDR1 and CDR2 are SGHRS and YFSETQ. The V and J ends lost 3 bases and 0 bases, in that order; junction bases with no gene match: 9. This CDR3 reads CASSSRQQGSSYNEQFF. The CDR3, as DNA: TGCGCCAGCAGCTCGCGGCAACAGGGGAGCTCCTACAATGAGCAGTTCTTC.